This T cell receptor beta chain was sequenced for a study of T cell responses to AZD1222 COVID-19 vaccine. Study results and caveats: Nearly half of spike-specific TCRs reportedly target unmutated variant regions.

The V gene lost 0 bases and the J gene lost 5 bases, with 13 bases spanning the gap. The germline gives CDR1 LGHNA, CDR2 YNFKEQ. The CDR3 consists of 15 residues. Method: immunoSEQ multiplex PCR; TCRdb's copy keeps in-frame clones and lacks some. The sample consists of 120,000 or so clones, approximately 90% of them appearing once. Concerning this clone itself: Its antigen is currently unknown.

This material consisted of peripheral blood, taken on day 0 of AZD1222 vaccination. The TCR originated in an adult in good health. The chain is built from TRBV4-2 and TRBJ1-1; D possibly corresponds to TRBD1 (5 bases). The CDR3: CASSQDIQGGTEAFF. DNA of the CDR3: TGTGCCAGCAGCCAAGATATCCAGGGAGGAACTGAAGCTTTCTTT.